Described below is a single T cell receptor (beta chain) sequence and its context. The sample comes from a study of blood T cell repertoires in COVID-19. About the research overall: The origin of the acute and convalescent COVID-19 samples was the United States, Italy and Spain. T cells, B-cell-depleted T cells, or PBMCs supplied cDNA or gDNA.

Per the study methods: Reference gene primer amplification yielded estimated nucleated cell counts. TCRdb keeps only in-frame clones here, not all; method: immunoSEQ multiplex PCR. The V and J calls and the clone size are those of that table, but D and trimming were determined from the DNA. The top ten hold under 0.95% of the sample, which has roughly 290,000 clones, about 89% seen once. The CDR3 is 11 residues long. Trimming shortened V by 0 bases and J by 7 bases, and 5 bases separated the two germline ends. Germline V gives CDR1 SGHNT, CDR2 YYREEE (reference sequence). The J gene is TRBJ2-7, the V gene TRBV5-4, with unresolved D. Sequencing input: peripheral blood. The TCR was taken from a young man with acute or convalescent COVID-19. The CDR3 here is CASSLGYEQYF. The DNA for the CDR3 is TGTGCCAGCAGCTTGGGTTATGAGCAGTACTTC.